This T cell receptor (beta chain) appears in the sequencing data of a study of blood T cell repertoires in COVID-19. Across the whole study: Acute and convalescent COVID-19 samples came from the United States, Italy and Spain. T cells, B-cell-depleted T cells, or PBMCs supplied cDNA or gDNA.

Original processing notes: Amplification of reference gene primers provided the estimated nucleated cell counts. Repertoires were generated with immunoSEQ multiplex PCR, while TCRdb's copy carries only in-frame clones and drops some. V, J and clone size derive from that table, while D and trimming were established from the DNA sequence. Of about 82,000 clones in the sample, approximately 90% were seen once. Cohort allocation depended upon clinical history that participants reported. The CDR3 is made up of 14 amino acids. The V end lost 5 bases, the J end lost 1 base, and 9 bases lay between the germline ends. Germline values: CDR1 SGHAT, CDR2 FQNNGV.

The rearrangement uses TRBV11-2 and TRBJ2-1, with D uncertain. Material for sequencing was PBMCs or T cells enriched from blood (not recorded which). The receptor's source is a woman aged 50 to 60 with acute COVID-19. As DNA, the CDR3 is TGTGCCAGCAGCCTCGACGGGTCCTACAATGAGCAGTTCTTC. It translates to CASSLDGSYNEQFF.